What follows are 4 T cell receptor beta chains derived from one specimen sequenced in a study of T-cell reconstitution after alpha-beta-depleted transplantation in children. Construction of the TCRbeta library involved unique molecular identifiers. TCRdb ran MiXCR on the PCR reads and lists one entry per CDR3 protein. The sample records about 410,000 distinct CDR3 sequences, around 20% being singletons. The sequenced sample was PBMCs from the stem cell graft donor, obtained from the stem cell graft. Every receptor here comes from a human donor who donated a stem cell graft to a child with acute myeloid leukemia.

There are a few counts of this clonotype. The chain is built from TRBV28 and TRBJ2-1; the match to TRBD2 covers 7 bases. Trimming removed 5 bases from V and 0 bases from J; junction bases left unmatched: 7. CDR1 MDHEN and CDR2 SYDVKM come from the germline V gene. This CDR3 has 16 residues. The CDR3 nucleotides read TGTGCCAGCAGTCTCCGGCGGGGGAGCTCCTACAATGAGCAGTTCTTC. This gives the protein CASSLRRGSSYNEQFF.

The sample holds many counts of this clonotype. V is TRBV20-1 and J is TRBJ2-7; D not certain. Trimming removed 2 bases at V and 6 bases at J, with 8 bases between. The CDR3 extends over 11 amino acids. The V gene's germline CDR1 is DFQATT and CDR2 SNEGSKA (reference sequence). CDR3 region: CSARLIFEQYF. The CDR3 region has the DNA TGCAGTGCTAGATTAATCTTCGAGCAGTACTTC.

This clonotype came up many times. The V and J genes are TRBV20-1 and TRBJ2-4; TRBD1 matches at 7 bases. Germline lookup yields CDR1 DFQATT and CDR2 SNEGSKA (reference sequence). The CDR3 loop spans 12 amino acids. V shed 4 bases, J shed 7 bases, and the junction held 4 bases outside the gene matches. CDR3 DNA sequence: TGCAGTGCTAAGGGGGCCGGGAACATTCAGTACTTC. Protein sequence: CSAKGAGNIQYF.

A few counts support this clonotype. The gene calls are TRBV27 and TRBJ2-7; 9 nucleotides agree with TRBD1. Per the germline V gene, CDR1 is MNHEY and CDR2 is SMNVEV (reference sequence). The CDR3 has 16 amino acids. V gave up 7 bases and J gave up 2 bases; unmatched junction bases: 12. The CDR3 region is CASTRQPGQGTYEQYF. The CDR3 nucleotides are TGTGCCAGCACCCGGCAACCGGGACAGGGAACCTACGAGCAGTACTTC.